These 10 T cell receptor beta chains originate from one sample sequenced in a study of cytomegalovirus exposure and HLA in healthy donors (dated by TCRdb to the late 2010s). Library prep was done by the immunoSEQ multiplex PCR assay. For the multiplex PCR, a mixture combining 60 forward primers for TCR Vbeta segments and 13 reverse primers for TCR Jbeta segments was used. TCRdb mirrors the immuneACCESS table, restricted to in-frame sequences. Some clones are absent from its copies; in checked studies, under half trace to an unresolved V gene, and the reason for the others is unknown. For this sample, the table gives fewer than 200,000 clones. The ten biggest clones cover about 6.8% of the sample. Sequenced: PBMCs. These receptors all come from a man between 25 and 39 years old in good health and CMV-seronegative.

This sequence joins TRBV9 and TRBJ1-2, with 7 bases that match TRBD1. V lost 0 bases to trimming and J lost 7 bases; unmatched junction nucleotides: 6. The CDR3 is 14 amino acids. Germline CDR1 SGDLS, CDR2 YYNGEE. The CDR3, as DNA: TGTGCCAGCAGCGTAGAGGAGGGGGCTGGTGGCTACACCTTC. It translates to CASSVEEGAGGYTF.

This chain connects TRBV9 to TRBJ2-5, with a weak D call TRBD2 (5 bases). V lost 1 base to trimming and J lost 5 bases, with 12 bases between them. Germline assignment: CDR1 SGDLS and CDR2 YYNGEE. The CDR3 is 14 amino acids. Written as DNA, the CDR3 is TGTGCCAGCAGCGTATCGACTACTAGGGAGACCCAGTACTTC. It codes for CASSVSTTRETQYF. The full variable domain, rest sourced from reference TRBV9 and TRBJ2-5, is DSGVTQTPKHLITATGQRVTLRCSPRSGDLSVYWYQQSLDQGLQFLIQYYNGEERAKGNILERFSAQQFPDLHSELNLSSLELGDSALYFCASSVSTTRETQYFGPGTRLLVL.

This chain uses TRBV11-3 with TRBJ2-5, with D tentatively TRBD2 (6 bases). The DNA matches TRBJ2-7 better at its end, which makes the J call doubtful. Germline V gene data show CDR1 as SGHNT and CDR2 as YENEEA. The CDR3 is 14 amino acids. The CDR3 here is CASREGPSSYEQYF. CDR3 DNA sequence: TGTGCCAGCAGGGAGGGACCATCTTCCTACGAGCAGTACTTC.

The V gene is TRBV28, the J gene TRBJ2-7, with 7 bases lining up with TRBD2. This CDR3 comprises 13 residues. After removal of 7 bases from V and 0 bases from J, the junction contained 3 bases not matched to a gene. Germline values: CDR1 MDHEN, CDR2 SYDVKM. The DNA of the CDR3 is TGTGCCAGCAAGTGGGGGGGCTCCTACGAGCAGTACTTC. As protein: CASKWGGSYEQYF.

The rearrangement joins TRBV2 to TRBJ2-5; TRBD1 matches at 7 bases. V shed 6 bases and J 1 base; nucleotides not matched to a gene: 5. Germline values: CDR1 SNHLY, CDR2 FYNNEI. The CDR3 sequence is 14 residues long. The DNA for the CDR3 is TGTGCCAGCAGGGGACAGACCTTCCAAGAGACCCAGTACTTC. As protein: CASRGQTFQETQYF.

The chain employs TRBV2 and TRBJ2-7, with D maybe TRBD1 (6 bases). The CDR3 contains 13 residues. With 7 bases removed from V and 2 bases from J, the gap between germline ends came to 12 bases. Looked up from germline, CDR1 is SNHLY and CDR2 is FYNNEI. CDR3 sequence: CASKPGAPYEQYF. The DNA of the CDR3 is TGTGCCAGCAAACCAGGGGCTCCCTACGAGCAGTACTTC.

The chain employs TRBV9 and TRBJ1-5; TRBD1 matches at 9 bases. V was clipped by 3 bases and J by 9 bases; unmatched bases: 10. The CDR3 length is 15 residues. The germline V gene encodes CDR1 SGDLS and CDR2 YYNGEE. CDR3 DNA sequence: TGTGCCAGCAGCGGACCCGGGACAGGGTCCCGGCCCCAGCATTTT. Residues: CASSGPGTGSRPQHF.

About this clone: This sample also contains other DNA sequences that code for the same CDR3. Here the CDR3 reads CASSRDYSNQPQHF. The CDR3 DNA is TGTGCCAGCAGTCGGGATTATAGCAATCAGCCCCAGCATTTT. The chain uses TRBV27 and TRBJ1-5; the D is unclear. The CDR3 extends over 14 amino acids. Trimming stripped 5 bases from V and 0 bases from J, with 8 bases between. Germline CDR1 and CDR2: MNHEY and SMNVEV (reference sequence).

The CDR3 protein is CASSGRNYQETQYF. The CDR3 region has the DNA TGTGCCAGCTCAGGCAGAAATTACCAAGAGACCCAGTACTTC. J is TRBJ2-5 and V is TRBV18; no definite D call. This CDR3 has 14 amino acids. V was clipped by 5 bases and J by 0 bases, with 10 bases between them. The germline V gene has CDR1 KGHSH and CDR2 LQKENI.

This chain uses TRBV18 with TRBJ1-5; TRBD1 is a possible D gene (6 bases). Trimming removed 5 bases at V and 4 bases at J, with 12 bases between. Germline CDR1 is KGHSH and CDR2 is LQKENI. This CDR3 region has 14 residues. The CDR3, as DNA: TGTGCCAGCTCAGCCGACAGGCTAAATCAGCCCCAGCATTTT. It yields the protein CASSADRLNQPQHF.